Sequencing of this T cell receptor beta chain was carried out in a study of T cells expressing NK-cell markers. Overall study: It was sorted CD3+CD56+NKG2C+, CD3+CD56+NKG2C- and CD3+CD56-NKG2C+ T cells that supplied the TCR beta repertoires. Study-wide points: Expanded NKG2C+ T cell clones were not confirmed as HCMV-specific. In several donors, dominant clonotypes made up about 28.3-65% of CD3+CD56-NKG2C+ cells.

The CDR3 runs to 18 residues. The germline V gene has CDR1 KGHDR and CDR2 SFDVKD. TCRdb derives one entry per CDR3 protein from the 5' RACE reads, leaving out DNA. Its clone listing holds about 460,000 distinct CDR3 sequences. As concerns this clonotype: Its matching antigen is unknown.

The chain has TRBV24-1 and TRBJ2-2; TCRdb designates TRBD1, a call that cannot be tested without DNA. Material: blood T cells: a sorted CD56 or NKG2C T cell subset, CD4+ or CD8+ T cells, or bulk PBMC T cells (not recorded which). The TCR comes from a woman aged 50 to 65 in good health. The CDR3 reads CATSDLRVGGRNTGELFF.